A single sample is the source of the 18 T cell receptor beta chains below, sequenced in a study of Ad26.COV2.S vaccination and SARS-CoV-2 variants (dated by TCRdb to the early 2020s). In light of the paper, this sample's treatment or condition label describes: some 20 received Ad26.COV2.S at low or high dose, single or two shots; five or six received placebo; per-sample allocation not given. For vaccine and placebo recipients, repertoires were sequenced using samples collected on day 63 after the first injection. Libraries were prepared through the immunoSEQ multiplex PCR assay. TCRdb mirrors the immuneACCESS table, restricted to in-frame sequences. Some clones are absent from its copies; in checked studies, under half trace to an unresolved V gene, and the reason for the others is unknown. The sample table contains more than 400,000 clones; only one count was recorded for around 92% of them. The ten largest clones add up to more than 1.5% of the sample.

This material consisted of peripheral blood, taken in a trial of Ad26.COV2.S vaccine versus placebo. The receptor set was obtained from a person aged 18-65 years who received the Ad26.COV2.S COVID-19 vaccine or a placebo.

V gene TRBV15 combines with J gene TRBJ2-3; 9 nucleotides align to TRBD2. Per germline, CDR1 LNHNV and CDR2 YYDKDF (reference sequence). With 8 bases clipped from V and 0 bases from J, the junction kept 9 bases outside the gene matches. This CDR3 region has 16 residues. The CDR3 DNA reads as TGTGCCACCTTCGGGAGGCGGGGGGGTAGCACAGATACGCAGTATTTT. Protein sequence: CATFGRRGGSTDTQYF.

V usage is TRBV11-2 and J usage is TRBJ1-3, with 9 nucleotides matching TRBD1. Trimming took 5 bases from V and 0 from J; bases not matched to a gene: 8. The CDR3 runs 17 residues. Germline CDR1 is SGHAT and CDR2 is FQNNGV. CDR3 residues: CASSVLGTGFSGNTIYF. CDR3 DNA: TGTGCCAGCAGCGTCCTTGGGACAGGGTTCTCTGGAAACACCATATATTTT. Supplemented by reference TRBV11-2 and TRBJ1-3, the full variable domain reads EAGVAQSPRYKIIEKRQSVAFWCNPISGHATLYWYQQILGQGPKLLIQFQNNGVVDDSQLPKDRFSAERLKGVDSTLKIQPAKLEDSAVYLCASSVLGTGFSGNTIYFGEGSWLTVV.

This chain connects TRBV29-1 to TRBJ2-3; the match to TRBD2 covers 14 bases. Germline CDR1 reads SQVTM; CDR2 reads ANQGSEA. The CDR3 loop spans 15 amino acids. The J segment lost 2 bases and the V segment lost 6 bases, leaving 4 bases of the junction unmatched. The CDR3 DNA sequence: TGCAGCGTCGGGACTAGCGGGGGACCCACAGATACGCAGTATTTT. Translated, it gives CSVGTSGGPTDTQYF.

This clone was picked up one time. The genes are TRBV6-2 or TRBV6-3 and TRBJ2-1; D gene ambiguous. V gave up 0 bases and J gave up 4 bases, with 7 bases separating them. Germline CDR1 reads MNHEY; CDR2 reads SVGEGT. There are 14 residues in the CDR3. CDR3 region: CASSYSTRYNEQFF. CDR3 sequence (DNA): TGTGCCAGCAGTTACTCGACCAGATACAATGAGCAGTTCTTC.

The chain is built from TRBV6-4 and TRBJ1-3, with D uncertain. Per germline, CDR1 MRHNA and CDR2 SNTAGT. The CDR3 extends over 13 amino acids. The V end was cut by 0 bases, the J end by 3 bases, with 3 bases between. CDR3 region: CASSDSYGNTIYF. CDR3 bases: TGTGCCAGCAGTGACTCGTATGGAAACACCATATATTTT.

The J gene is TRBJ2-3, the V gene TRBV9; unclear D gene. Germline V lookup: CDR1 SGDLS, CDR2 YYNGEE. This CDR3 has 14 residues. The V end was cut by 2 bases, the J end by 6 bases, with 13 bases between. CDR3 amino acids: CASSVAFRVDTQYF. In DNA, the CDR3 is TGTGCCAGCAGCGTCGCATTTAGGGTGGATACGCAGTATTTT.

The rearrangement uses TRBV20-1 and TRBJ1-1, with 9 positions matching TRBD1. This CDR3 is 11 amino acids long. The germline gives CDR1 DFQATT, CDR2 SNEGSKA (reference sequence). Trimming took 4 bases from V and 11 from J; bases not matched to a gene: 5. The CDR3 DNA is TGCAGTGCTATACGGGACAGGGAGGCTTTCTTT. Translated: CSAIRDREAFF.

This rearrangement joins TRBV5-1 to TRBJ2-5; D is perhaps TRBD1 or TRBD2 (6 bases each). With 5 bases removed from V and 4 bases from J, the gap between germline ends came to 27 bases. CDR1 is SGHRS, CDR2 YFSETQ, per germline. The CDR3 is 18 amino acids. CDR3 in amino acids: CASRSGLDGQGQSETQYF. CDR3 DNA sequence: TGCGCCAGCAGGAGCGGGCTAGACGGGCAGGGGCAATCAGAGACCCAGTACTTC.

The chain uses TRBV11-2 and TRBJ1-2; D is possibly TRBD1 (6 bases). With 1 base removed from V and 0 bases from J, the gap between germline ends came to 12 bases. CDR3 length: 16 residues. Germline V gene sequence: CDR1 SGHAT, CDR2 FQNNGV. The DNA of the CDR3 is TGTGCCAGCAGCTTAGGATCGGGGGGCTCTAACTATGGCTACACCTTC. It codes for CASSLGSGGSNYGYTF.

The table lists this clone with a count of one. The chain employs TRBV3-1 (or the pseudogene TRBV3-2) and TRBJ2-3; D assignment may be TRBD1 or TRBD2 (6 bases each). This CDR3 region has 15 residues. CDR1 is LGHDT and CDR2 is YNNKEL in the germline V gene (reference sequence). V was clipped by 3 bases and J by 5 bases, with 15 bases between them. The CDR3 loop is CASSHGGHLRDTQYF. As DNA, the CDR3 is TGTGCCAGCAGCCACGGGGGCCATCTAAGAGATACGCAGTATTTT.

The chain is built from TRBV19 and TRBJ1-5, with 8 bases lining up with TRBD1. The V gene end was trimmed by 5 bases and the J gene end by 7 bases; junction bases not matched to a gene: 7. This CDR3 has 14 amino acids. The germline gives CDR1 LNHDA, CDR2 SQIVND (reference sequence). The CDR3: CASSGQGEVQPQHF. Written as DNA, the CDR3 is TGTGCCAGTAGTGGACAGGGAGAGGTCCAGCCCCAGCATTTT. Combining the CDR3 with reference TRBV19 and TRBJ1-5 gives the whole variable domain DGGITQSPKYLFRKEGQNVTLSCEQNLNHDAMYWYRQDPGQGLRLIYYSQIVNDFQKGDIAEGYSVSREKKESFPLTVTSAQKNPTAFYLCASSGQGEVQPQHFGDGTRLSIL.

CDR3 amino acids: CASSAGMDSAEKLFF. The CDR3 bases are TGTGCCAGCAGCGCAGGAATGGACAGCGCAGAAAAACTGTTTTTT. V is TRBV6-5 and J is TRBJ1-4, with TRBD1 as a possible D gene (6 bases). The CDR3 is made up of 15 amino acids. The V end was cut by 6 bases, the J end by 8 bases, with 19 bases between. The V gene's germline CDR1 is MNHEY and CDR2 SVGAGI.

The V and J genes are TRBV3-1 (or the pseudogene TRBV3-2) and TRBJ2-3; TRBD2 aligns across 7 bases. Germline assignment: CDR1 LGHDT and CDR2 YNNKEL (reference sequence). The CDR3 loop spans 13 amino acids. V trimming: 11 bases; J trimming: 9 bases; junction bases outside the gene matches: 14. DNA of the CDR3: TGTGCCGTGAGACAGCGGGGAATGGACACGCAGTATTTT. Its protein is CAVRQRGMDTQYF.

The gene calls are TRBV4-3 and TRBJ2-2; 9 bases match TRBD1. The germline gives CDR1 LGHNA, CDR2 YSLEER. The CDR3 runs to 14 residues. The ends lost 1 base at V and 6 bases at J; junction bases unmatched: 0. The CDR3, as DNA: TGCGCCAGCAGCCAAGGACAGGGGGCCGGGGAGCTGTTTTTT. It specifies CASSQGQGAGELFF.

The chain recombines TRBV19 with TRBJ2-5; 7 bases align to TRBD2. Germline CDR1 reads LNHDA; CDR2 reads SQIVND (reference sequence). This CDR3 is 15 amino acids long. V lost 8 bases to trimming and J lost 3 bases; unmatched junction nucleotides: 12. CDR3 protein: CASEPTGGIKETQYF. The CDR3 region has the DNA TGTGCCAGTGAACCGACCGGGGGGATTAAAGAGACCCAGTACTTC.

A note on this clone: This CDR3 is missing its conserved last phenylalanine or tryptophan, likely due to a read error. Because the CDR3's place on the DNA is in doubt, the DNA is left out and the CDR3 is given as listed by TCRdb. CDR3 sequence: CASSPPQLQLG. This chain joins TRBV7-9 and TRBJ1-1. The CDR3 totals 11 residues, both ends included. The germline V gene encodes CDR1 SEHNR and CDR2 FQNEAQ (reference sequence).

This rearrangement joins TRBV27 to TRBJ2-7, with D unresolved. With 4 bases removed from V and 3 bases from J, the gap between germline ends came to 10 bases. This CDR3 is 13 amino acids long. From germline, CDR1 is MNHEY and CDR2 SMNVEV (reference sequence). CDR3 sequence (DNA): TGTGCCAGCAGTTCCTATCAGAACTACGAGCAGTACTTC. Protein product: CASSSYQNYEQYF.

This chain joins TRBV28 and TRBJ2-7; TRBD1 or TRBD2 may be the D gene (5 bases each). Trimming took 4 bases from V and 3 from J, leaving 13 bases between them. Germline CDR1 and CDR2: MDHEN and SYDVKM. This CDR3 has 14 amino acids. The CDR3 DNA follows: TGTGCCAGCAGTTCTGACCGGGACGGCTACGAGCAGTACTTC. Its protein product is CASSSDRDGYEQYF.